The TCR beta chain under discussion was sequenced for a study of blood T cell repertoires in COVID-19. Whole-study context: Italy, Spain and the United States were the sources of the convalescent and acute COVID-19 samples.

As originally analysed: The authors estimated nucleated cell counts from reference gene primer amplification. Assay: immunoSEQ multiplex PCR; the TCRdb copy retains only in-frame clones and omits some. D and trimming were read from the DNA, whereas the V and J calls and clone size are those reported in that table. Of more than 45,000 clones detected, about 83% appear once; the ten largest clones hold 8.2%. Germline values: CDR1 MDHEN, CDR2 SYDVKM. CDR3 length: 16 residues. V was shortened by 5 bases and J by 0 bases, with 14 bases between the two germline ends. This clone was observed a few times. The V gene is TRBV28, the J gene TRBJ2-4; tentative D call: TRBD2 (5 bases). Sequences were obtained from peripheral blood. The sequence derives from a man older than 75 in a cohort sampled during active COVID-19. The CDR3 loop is CASSTLPGLAKNIQYF. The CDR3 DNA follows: TGTGCCAGCAGTACCCTCCCGGGGTTAGCCAAAAACATTCAGTACTTC.